This T cell receptor beta chain was captured by sequencing in a study of blood T cell repertoires in COVID-19. Sequenced by immunoSEQ multiplex PCR; TCRdb stores in-frame clones only, minus some. Here the sample spans roughly 230,000 clones, about 91% being singletons. Sample: peripheral blood. This TCR was sampled from a woman in her thirties or forties who had recovered from COVID-19.

CDR3 residues: CASSRGGPTEAFF. The CDR3 DNA sequence: TGTGCCAGCAGCCGAGGCGGGCCCACTGAAGCTTTCTTT. V usage is TRBV11-2 and J usage is TRBJ1-1, with D hard to call. V was cut by 5 bases and J by 4 bases, with 11 bases left in between. This CDR3 has 13 residues. Germline CDR1 reads SGHAT; CDR2 reads FQNNGV.